This T cell receptor beta chain was sequenced for a study of CD8 T cells in Susac syndrome. Study in general: When blood was drawn, patients with Susac syndrome were on intravenous immunoglobulin alone, on corticosteroids, or therapy-naive. General study points: Clonal expansion was missing from Susac syndrome CD4+ T cell repertoires.

V trimming: 2 bases; J trimming: 3 bases; junction bases outside the gene matches: 4. The CDR3 consists of 15 residues. Germline V gene data show CDR1 as SGHRS and CDR2 as YFSETQ. Concerning this clonotype itself: No antigen is known for it.

Random hexamers primed reverse transcription of about 0.5 to 1 ug RNA. With immunoSEQ multiplex PCR, TCR beta CDR3 was amplified across 54 Vbeta and 13 Jbeta. TCRdb reprocessed the immunoSEQ multiplex PCR reads with MiXCR, giving one entry per CDR3 protein. The table records some 150,000 distinct CDR3 sequences, more than 85% of them present only once. TEMRA cells were enriched by FACS, and CD4+ and CD8+ T cells were negatively isolated. This sequence was found in a human donor with Susac syndrome. This chain joins TRBV5-1 and TRBJ2-7; 11 nucleotides agree with TRBD2. Sequencing input: CD4+ T cells from PBMCs. The CDR3 sequence is CASSLRGTSGYEQYF. CDR3 bases: TGCGCCAGCAGCTTACGGGGGACTAGCGGCTACGAGCAGTACTTC.